Sequencing of this T cell receptor beta chain was carried out in a study of early T cells in non-severe SARS-CoV-2 infection. The CDR3 sequence is 16 residues long. The junction had 5 bases not matched to a gene; V was cut back by 1 base and J by 1 base. CDR1 and CDR2 (germline): SGHAT, FQNNGV. This clonotype was seen at least ten times. Attachment of unique molecular identifiers was made to individual cDNA molecules. MiXCR was run by TCRdb on the 5' RACE reads, yielding one entry per CDR3 protein. Counted here are more than 20,000 distinct CDR3 sequences, over 3.5% occurring once; the ten biggest clones make up 4.4%.

Sequencing was carried out using whole blood. This chain links TRBV11-2 with TRBJ2-3; 7 positions match TRBD2. This TCR was sampled from an adult who was a healthcare worker with PCR-confirmed SARS-CoV-2 infection or an uninfected control (not recorded which). The DNA of the CDR3 is TGTGCCAGCAGCTTAGCGGGAGGCCCCCGCACAGATACGCAGTATTTT. Translation: CASSLAGGPRTDTQYF.